This passage covers 12 T cell receptor beta chains from one sample sequenced in a study of blood T cell repertoires in COVID-19. TCRdb's table, derived via immunoSEQ multiplex PCR, lists solely in-frame clones and lacks some. Among around 230,000 clones, about 87% were seen once, and the ten largest hold roughly 2.3%. Sequencing input: PBMCs or T cells enriched from blood (not recorded which). Source of these receptors: a woman in her thirties or forties with acute COVID-19.

The V gene is TRBV2, the J gene TRBJ2-1, with D possibly TRBD2 on 6 matching bases. The V and J ends lost 11 bases and 4 bases respectively, with 15 bases between them. CDR1 is SNHLY and CDR2 is FYNNEI in the germline V gene. The CDR3 is 13 amino acids. The CDR3: CACAWDLYNEQFF. The CDR3, as DNA: TGTGCCTGCGCCTGGGACTTGTACAATGAGCAGTTCTTC.

The chain couples TRBV2 to TRBJ2-1; TRBD2 is a possible D gene (7 bases). The CDR3 loop spans 12 amino acids. Germline CDR1 and CDR2: SNHLY and FYNNEI. With 4 bases removed from V and 8 bases from J, the gap between germline ends came to 9 bases. The CDR3 DNA is TGTGCCAGCAGTGGGGAGGGGGATGAGCAGTTCTTC. Translation: CASSGEGDEQFF.

The chain combines TRBV3-1 (or the pseudogene TRBV3-2) with TRBJ2-1; 7 positions agree with TRBD2. The germline CDR1 and CDR2 sequences are LGHDT and YNNKEL (reference sequence). CDR3 length equals 16 residues. J was trimmed by 0 bases and V by 2 bases; bases with no gene match: 4. The CDR3 region has the DNA TGTGCCAGCAGCCAATTCTCTAGCGGCTCCTACAATGAGCAGTTCTTC. It specifies CASSQFSSGSYNEQFF.

This chain joins TRBV29-1 and TRBJ1-1; D may be TRBD1 (6 bases). This CDR3 has 16 amino acids. Germline V CDR1 and CDR2: SQVTM, ANQGSEA. V was trimmed by 7 bases and J by 0 bases, leaving 21 bases between them. CDR3 amino acids: CSGLRSARGLNTEAFF. The CDR3 nucleotides read TGCAGCGGCTTGCGCTCCGCCAGGGGCTTGAACACTGAAGCTTTCTTT.

This chain links TRBV9 with TRBJ2-5, with 10 bases matching TRBD2. V shed 0 bases, J shed 5 bases, and the junction held 10 bases outside the gene matches. The CDR3 has 17 amino acids. CDR1 SGDLS and CDR2 YYNGEE come from the germline V gene. This CDR3 reads CASSVGASGGLYETQYF. The CDR3 region has the DNA TGTGCCAGCAGCGTAGGTGCTAGCGGGGGTTTGTATGAGACCCAGTACTTC. The full variable domain, rest sourced from reference TRBV9 and TRBJ2-5, is DSGVTQTPKHLITATGQRVTLRCSPRSGDLSVYWYQQSLDQGLQFLIQYYNGEERAKGNILERFSAQQFPDLHSELNLSSLELGDSALYFCASSVGASGGLYETQYFGPGTRLLVL.

The rearrangement joins TRBV9 to TRBJ2-7; D is perhaps TRBD1 (6 bases). V was trimmed by 0 bases and J by 0 bases, leaving 10 bases between them. Germline lookup yields CDR1 SGDLS and CDR2 YYNGEE. This CDR3 is 15 amino acids long. The CDR3 spells CASSVEQDSSYEQYF. Written as DNA, the CDR3 is TGTGCCAGCAGCGTAGAGCAGGACAGCTCCTACGAGCAGTACTTC.

V and J are TRBV12-3 or TRBV12-4 and TRBJ2-7, with a weak D call TRBD2 (6 bases). Trimming cost V 6 bases and J 4 bases, with 10 bases left between them. The CDR3 totals 12 residues. DNA for the CDR3: TGTGCCAGCAGCCCGGAGGGTTACGAGCAGTACTTC. This translates into CASSPEGYEQYF.

The V gene is TRBV28, the J gene TRBJ1-5; TRBD1 matches at 9 bases. With 5 bases clipped from V and 10 bases from J, the junction kept 12 bases outside the gene matches. CDR1 MDHEN and CDR2 SYDVKM come from the germline V gene. CDR3 length: 15 residues. The DNA for the CDR3 is TGTGCCAGCAGTGTAATCCGGGACAGGGCCTTCCCCCAGCATTTT. Protein product: CASSVIRDRAFPQHF.

The chain recombines TRBV6-2 or TRBV6-3 with TRBJ1-6, with 10 bases that match TRBD1. With V trimmed by 3 bases and J by 1 base, 12 bases remained unmatched. The CDR3 runs 20 residues. Germline CDR1 is MNHEY and CDR2 is SVGEGT. The CDR3 nucleotides read TGTGCCAGCAGTTATCTCCGGACAGGGGGGGATAGATCCTATAATTCACCCCTCCACTTT. This encodes CASSYLRTGGDRSYNSPLHF.

This chain links TRBV19 with TRBJ2-7, with TRBD1 matching 8 bases. The V gene end was trimmed by 6 bases and the J gene end by 5 bases; junction bases not matched to a gene: 6. Germline values: CDR1 LNHDA, CDR2 SQIVND (reference sequence). The CDR3 contains 13 residues. This CDR3 reads CASSWRQGNEQYF. CDR3 DNA sequence: TGTGCCAGTAGCTGGCGACAGGGGAACGAGCAGTACTTC.

This sequence joins TRBV30 and TRBJ1-2; 7 positions match TRBD1. The V segment lost 0 bases and the J segment 6 bases; nucleotides outside the gene matches: 4. The CDR3 loop spans 13 amino acids. CDR1 is GTSNPN and CDR2 is SVGIG in the germline V gene (reference sequence). Written as DNA, the CDR3 is TGTGCCTGGAGTGTACAGGGGTGGGATGGCTACACCTTC. Amino acids: CAWSVQGWDGYTF.

This clone was seen more than once but under ten times. The chain recombines TRBV5-6 with TRBJ1-2; TRBD1 matches at 8 bases. The CDR3 runs to 16 residues. Trimming took 0 bases from V and 2 from J; bases not matched to a gene: 6. Germline CDR1 is SGHDT and CDR2 is YYEEEE. The CDR3: CASSLGRQGRNYGYTF. The DNA of the CDR3 is TGTGCCAGCAGCTTGGGGCGACAGGGGCGGAACTATGGCTACACCTTC. Full variable domain (outside the CDR3, taken from reference TRBV5-6 and TRBJ1-2): DAGVTQSPTHLIKTRGQQVTLRCSPKSGHDTVSWYQQALGQGPQFIFQYYEEEERQRGNFPDRFSGHQFPNYSSELNVNALLLGDSALYLCASSLGRQGRNYGYTFGSGTRLTVV.